The 30 T cell receptor beta chains presented below share a single source sample, sequenced in a study of CD8+CD57+ T cells in acquired aplastic anemia. Genomic DNA provided the template from which TCR beta VDJ and CDR3 profiles were obtained. TCRdb fed the reads into MiXCR, producing one record per CDR3 protein. The sample has some 200,000 distinct CDR3 sequences, just under 50% seen once. Sequencing was done on patients that had shown CD8+CD57+ cell expansion by flow cytometry. The material sequenced was sorted CD4+, CD8+, or CD8+CD57+ T cells (not recorded which) from PBMCs. All receptors come from a human donor with aplastic anemia.

The genes are TRBV7-2 and TRBJ2-3; 7 nucleotides agree with TRBD1. V gave up 1 base and J gave up 9 bases; unmatched junction bases: 4. The CDR3 spans 13 residues. CDR1 is SGHTA and CDR2 is FQGNSA in the germline V gene. This CDR3 reads CASSLVSGQTQYF. CDR3 bases: TGTGCCAGCAGCTTAGTGTCGGGACAGACGCAGTATTTT.

The chain combines TRBV2 with TRBJ2-1; 7 bases fit TRBD1. CDR3 length equals 13 residues. The germline V gene encodes CDR1 SNHLY and CDR2 FYNNEI. After removal of 7 bases from V and 6 bases from J, the junction contained 6 bases not matched to a gene. CDR3 loop: CASNPGQSNEQFF. The CDR3 DNA follows: TGTGCCAGCAATCCGGGACAGAGCAATGAGCAGTTCTTC.

V and J are TRBV11-2 and TRBJ2-7; the D gene could be TRBD1 or TRBD2 (5 bases each). Trimming removed 6 bases at V and 7 bases at J, with 16 bases between. The germline V gene has CDR1 SGHAT and CDR2 FQNNGV. The length of the CDR3 is 13 residues. The CDR3 DNA sequence: TGTGCCAGCAGTATACCGGGGACCCGTGAGCAGTACTTC. Protein: CASSIPGTREQYF.

This clonotype was recorded a few times. J is TRBJ1-1 and V is TRBV10-3; 8 nucleotides line up with TRBD1. CDR1 and CDR2 from the germline V gene are ENHRY and SYGVKD. This CDR3 comprises 14 residues. V shed 6 bases, J shed 1 base, and the junction held 4 bases outside the gene matches. The CDR3 sequence is CAISAGTGNTEAFF. DNA of the CDR3: TGTGCCATCAGCGCGGGGACAGGGAACACTGAAGCTTTCTTT.

This clonotype was recorded at least ten times. The conserved closing phenylalanine or tryptophan is absent in this CDR3, likely reflecting a read error. V usage is TRBV24-1 and J usage is TRBJ1-2; 10 nucleotides align to TRBD1. Germline V gene sequence: CDR1 KGHDR, CDR2 SFDVKD. The CDR3 is made up of 16 amino acids. The trim removed 5 bases at V and 7 bases at J, leaving 12 bases unmatched. The CDR3 DNA sequence: TGTGCCACCAGTGCCCCCCAAGGACAGGGGGTCGCTGGCTACACCTCC. Translating gives CATSAPQGQGVAGYTS.

The gene calls are TRBV7-2 and TRBJ2-1; D possibly corresponds to TRBD1 (6 bases). Germline V gives CDR1 SGHTA, CDR2 FQGNSA. The CDR3 is 16 amino acids. Trimming shortened V by 4 bases and J by 5 bases, and 18 bases separated the two germline ends. Here the CDR3 reads CASSSLTGPRDNEQFF. CDR3 nucleotide sequence: TGTGCCAGCAGCTCCCTAACAGGGCCGCGGGACAATGAGCAGTTCTTC.

The chain has TRBV7-2 and TRBJ2-5, with 9 nucleotides matching TRBD2. In germline, CDR1 is SGHTA, CDR2 FQGNSA. The CDR3 sequence is 15 residues long. V shed 5 bases and J 2 bases; nucleotides not matched to a gene: 6. CDR3 bases: TGTGCCAGCAGCCGGAGCGGGGGGCTACAAGAGACCCAGTACTTC. Protein: CASSRSGGLQETQYF.

Many counts were recorded for this clonotype. The chain is built from TRBV2 and TRBJ2-3; 9 bases align to TRBD2. With V trimmed by 2 bases and J by 0 bases, 3 bases remained unmatched. Germline V gene sequence: CDR1 SNHLY, CDR2 FYNNEI. The CDR3 totals 16 residues. CDR3 loop: CASSELSGRSTDTQYF. CDR3 nucleotides: TGTGCCAGCAGTGAACTTAGCGGGAGAAGCACAGATACGCAGTATTTT. Complete variable domain (other parts from reference TRBV2 and TRBJ2-3): EPEVTQTPSHQVTQMGQEVILRCVPISNHLYFYWYRQILGQKVEFLVSFYNNEISEKSEIFDDQFSVERPDGSNFTLKIRSTKLEDSAMYFCASSELSGRSTDTQYFGPGTRLTVL.

Regarding this clonotype: A read error may be the cause here, since a much bigger clone is one base away. This likely comes from a read error, as the CDR3 has no conserved phenylalanine or tryptophan at its end. This CDR3 is CASSTSGRGQPQHL. The CDR3 DNA is TGTGCCAGCAGCACCAGCGGCCGCGGTCAGCCCCAGCATCTT. The J gene is TRBJ1-5, the V gene TRBV25-1, with no clear D. This CDR3 spans 14 amino acids. Trimming removed 6 bases at V and 6 bases at J, with 15 bases between. Per germline, CDR1 MGHDK and CDR2 SYGVNS.

This clonotype was counted many times. The chain joins TRBV5-1 to TRBJ2-2; 9 nucleotides agree with TRBD1. Germline V lookup: CDR1 SGHRS, CDR2 YFSETQ. The CDR3 has 16 amino acids. Trimming removed 0 bases from V and 3 bases from J; junction bases left unmatched: 3. The CDR3 spells CASSLVGQGYTGELFF. The CDR3 region has the DNA TGCGCCAGCAGCTTGGTCGGACAGGGGTACACCGGGGAGCTGTTTTTT.

The chain uses TRBV24-1 and TRBJ1-6; D remains ambiguous. Trimming took 5 bases from V and 10 from J, leaving 23 bases between them. CDR1 is KGHDR and CDR2 is SFDVKD in the germline V gene. This CDR3 comprises 17 residues. Written as DNA, the CDR3 is TGTGCCACCAGTGTCCTTCCTCTGTGGGCCGGGTTGTCACCCCTCCACTTT. This gives the protein CATSVLPLWAGLSPLHF.

This clonotype has just a few counts. The V gene is TRBV6-1, the J gene TRBJ1-6; D is perhaps TRBD1 (6 bases). From germline, CDR1 is MNHNS and CDR2 SASEGT. The CDR3 covers 13 residues. V was cut by 5 bases and J by 9 bases, with 11 bases left in between. The CDR3 region is CASSRGQLSPLHF. The CDR3 DNA is TGTGCCAGCAGTCGGGGACAACTTTCACCCCTCCACTTT.

Concerning this clonotype: It may be a read error: a sequence one base away is much more abundant. The chain links TRBV9 to TRBJ1-4; D might be TRBD1 (5 bases). CDR3 size: 14 residues. Germline-derived CDR1 and CDR2 are SGDLS and YYNGEE. With 4 bases removed from V and 5 bases from J, the gap between germline ends came to 12 bases. The CDR3 nucleotides read TGTGCCAGCAGCCTAGGGGCCAAGAATGAAAAACTGTTTTTT. This gives the protein CASSLGAKNEKLFF.

Regarding this clonotype: This may be a read error: a much more frequent sequence differs by one nucleotide. The V and J genes are TRBV5-6 and TRBJ1-5; D call uncertain. The V end lost 4 bases, the J end lost 1 base, and 12 bases lay between the germline ends. This CDR3 is built from 15 residues. Germline CDR1 and CDR2: SGHDT and YYEEEE. This chain's CDR3 is CASSLQDDSNQPQHF. DNA for the CDR3: TGTGCCAGCAGCCTCCAGGACGACAGCAATCAGCCCCAGCATTTT.

The chain is built from TRBV9 and TRBJ1-2; TRBD1 matches at 9 bases. The J segment lost 4 bases and the V segment lost 2 bases, leaving 3 bases of the junction unmatched. The germline CDR1 and CDR2 sequences are SGDLS and YYNGEE. The CDR3 extends over 14 amino acids. CDR3 sequence reads: CASSVGQGGYGYTF. DNA for the CDR3: TGTGCCAGCAGCGTGGGACAGGGTGGCTATGGCTACACCTTC.

This clonotype was observed a handful of times. V and J are TRBV2 and TRBJ1-3; D gene unclear. The V gene lost 2 bases and the J gene lost 4 bases, with 6 bases spanning the gap. The CDR3 has 13 amino acids. Germline V gene sequence: CDR1 SNHLY, CDR2 FYNNEI. The DNA of the CDR3 is TGTGCCAGCAGTGAAAGACGCGGAAACACCATATATTTT. Its protein is CASSERRGNTIYF.

Here the CDR3 reads CASGAVSYNEQFF. The CDR3 coding sequence is TGTGCCAGCGGGGCAGTCTCCTACAATGAGCAGTTCTTC. The J gene is TRBJ2-1, the V gene TRBV10-3, with D possibly matching TRBD2 (6 bases). Trimming took 10 bases from V and 0 from J, leaving 10 bases between them. The CDR3 has 13 residues. The germline V gene encodes CDR1 ENHRY and CDR2 SYGVKD.

The chain combines TRBV7-3 with TRBJ2-7; perhaps D is TRBD1 or TRBD2 (5 bases each). The germline CDR1 and CDR2 sequences are SGHTA and FQGTGA. The CDR3 is 16 amino acids. The V gene lost 4 bases and the J gene lost 2 bases, with 18 bases spanning the gap. The CDR3 sequence is CASSWSSVGTPYEQYF. CDR3 bases: TGTGCCAGCAGCTGGTCGTCCGTGGGGACCCCCTACGAGCAGTACTTC.

This sequence joins TRBV24-1 and TRBJ2-7; TRBD2 matches at 11 bases. The CDR3 covers 15 residues. Germline CDR1 KGHDR, CDR2 SFDVKD. V lost 10 bases, J lost 3 bases, and 10 bases stayed unmatched. The CDR3 reads CATSPTSGMGYEQYF. The CDR3 DNA reads TGTGCCACGAGCCCGACTAGCGGGATGGGCTACGAGCAGTACTTC.

This clonotype was counted at least ten times. This CDR3 is CASSLAGLARKETQYF. The CDR3 nucleotides read TGCGCCAGCAGCTTGGCCGGACTAGCAAGGAAAGAGACCCAGTACTTC. V is TRBV5-1 and J is TRBJ2-5, with 8 bases lining up with TRBD2. The V and J ends lost 0 bases and 3 bases, in that order; junction bases with no gene match: 7. CDR1 and CDR2 from the germline V gene are SGHRS and YFSETQ. This CDR3 has 16 residues.

This rearrangement joins TRBV29-1 to TRBJ2-7, with D unclear. Looked up from germline, CDR1 is SQVTM and CDR2 is ANQGSEA. The CDR3 has 16 amino acids. Trimming removed 5 bases from V and 5 bases from J, with 25 bases in between. The CDR3 DNA reads TGCAGCGTTAAAGGGCAGAACTCAAATTCCATCCACGAGCAGTACTTC. This sequence encodes CSVKGQNSNSIHEQYF.

In this sample, this clonotype turned up once. The rearrangement joins TRBV20-1 to TRBJ1-5, with TRBD1 identical over 10 bases. Germline CDR1 and CDR2: DFQATT and SNEGSKA (reference sequence). The CDR3 covers 13 residues. The V and J ends lost 7 bases and 3 bases, in that order; junction bases with no gene match: 3. CDR3 region: CSGDRGLNQPQHF. The DNA of the CDR3 is TGCAGTGGAGACAGGGGGCTCAATCAGCCCCAGCATTTT.

The V call is TRBV20-1, the J call TRBJ1-6; maybe TRBD1 (5 bases). Looked up from germline, CDR1 is DFQATT and CDR2 is SNEGSKA (reference sequence). The CDR3 covers 13 residues. V lost 5 bases and J 5 bases, leaving 10 bases between the germline ends. Here the CDR3 reads CSARGQDNSPLHF. CDR3 nucleotides: TGCAGTGCTCGAGGACAAGATAATTCACCCCTCCACTTT.

This clonotype occurred many times. This chain joins TRBV5-1 and TRBJ1-6; possibly TRBD1 for D (5 bases). Deletions cut 1 base from V and 5 bases from J, with 13 bases between. The CDR3 runs 16 residues. Germline CDR1 and CDR2: SGHRS and YFSETQ. The CDR3 DNA sequence: TGCGCCAGCAGCTTGCGATCCGGGACCGATAATTCACCCCTCCACTTT. Its protein is CASSLRSGTDNSPLHF.

This clonotype was detected a few times. The chain uses TRBV27 and TRBJ2-7, with D perhaps given as TRBD1 or TRBD2 (5 bases each). CDR3 length equals 17 residues. Germline CDR1 and CDR2: MNHEY and SMNVEV (reference sequence). V was shortened by 2 bases and J by 5 bases, with 22 bases between the two germline ends. The CDR3 nucleotides read TGTGCCAGCAGTTTAATTTCCGCTGGGGGAAAGATTAACGAGCAGTACTTC. This codes for CASSLISAGGKINEQYF.

This clonotype occurred many times. The chain uses TRBV7-2 and TRBJ1-1, with D perhaps matching TRBD1 (6 bases). The CDR3 spans 14 residues. Germline-derived CDR1 and CDR2 are SGHTA and FQGNSA. The germline V and J ends were trimmed by 5 bases and 4 bases, with 14 bases remaining between them. The CDR3 DNA reads TGTGCCAGCAGCGCCTCAGGGGCTCGCACTGAAGCTTTCTTT. Translated: CASSASGARTEAFF.

V and J are TRBV10-3 and TRBJ2-7, with D perhaps given as TRBD1 or TRBD2 (5 bases each). V dropped 7 bases and J dropped 2 bases, with 12 bases sitting between them. CDR3 length equals 13 residues. Germline CDR1 ENHRY, CDR2 SYGVKD. CDR3 DNA sequence: TGTGCCATCAAGGGGCAGGAGGCCTACGAGCAGTACTTC. Translated, it gives CAIKGQEAYEQYF.

The rearrangement joins TRBV2 to TRBJ1-1; no definite D call. CDR3 length equals 14 residues. Germline-derived CDR1 and CDR2 are SNHLY and FYNNEI. Trimming shortened V by 3 bases and J by 5 bases, and 13 bases separated the two germline ends. The CDR3 DNA follows: TGTGCCAGCAGTGACCTCTTGGGGAGGACTGAAGCTTTCTTT. Its protein is CASSDLLGRTEAFF.

The table lists this clonotype with many counts. The V call is TRBV20-1, the J call TRBJ2-7; no clear D gene. Germline values: CDR1 DFQATT, CDR2 SNEGSKA (reference sequence). This CDR3 has 13 residues. The germline V and J ends were trimmed by 2 bases and 2 bases, with 10 bases remaining between them. The CDR3 nucleotides read TGCAGTGCTAGACCTGGGGTCCCCTACGAGCAGTACTTC. Protein product: CSARPGVPYEQYF.

This chain links TRBV7-9 with TRBJ2-7; 13 bases are a match to TRBD2. Per the germline V gene, CDR1 is SEHNR and CDR2 is FQNEAQ (reference sequence). CDR3 length: 16 residues. Unmatched junction bases numbered 7, after V lost 2 bases and J lost 6 bases. CDR3 DNA: TGTGCCAGCAGCTTATCTGGACTAGCGGGAGAAGGCGAGCAGTACTTC. Amino acid sequence: CASSLSGLAGEGEQYF.